The clone carrying this TCR beta chain was detected only a few times. The data were taken from a study of blood T cell repertoires in COVID-19. Profiling relied on immunoSEQ multiplex PCR, and the TCRdb table lists in-frame clones only, not all of them. The sample lists about 360,000 clones; approximately 86% were seen once. Germline V gene lookup returns CDR1 MDHEN and CDR2 SYDVKM. The CDR3 loop spans 16 amino acids. V gave up 5 bases and J gave up 8 bases; unmatched junction bases: 15. Sequencing was carried out using peripheral blood. The receptor was derived from a human donor in a cohort sampled during active COVID-19. V usage is TRBV28 and J usage is TRBJ2-1; 7 bases are a match to TRBD2. The CDR3 sequence: CASSPRGLAEGYEQFF. The CDR3 coding sequence is TGTGCCAGCAGTCCCCGCGGGCTAGCGGAGGGTTATGAGCAGTTCTTC.